The clone carrying this T cell receptor beta chain has a count of ten or more. The CDR3 runs 14 residues. V shed 5 bases, J shed 2 bases, and the junction held 6 bases outside the gene matches. TCRdb independently ran MiXCR on the RT-PCR reads; one entry per CDR3 protein. This sample has roughly 880,000 distinct CDR3 sequences, with about a sixth found just once. The data stem from a study of patients and donors after allogeneic stem cell transplantation. This chain connects TRBV12-3 or TRBV12-4 to TRBJ2-7; 7 bases fit TRBD1. Sequenced sample: blood, either unsorted or a sorted T cell fraction (not recorded which). The origin of this receptor is a human donor who was either an allogeneic HSCT recipient or a stem cell or donor lymphocyte infusion donor (not recorded which). It is not recorded whose cells these are; they may come from a transplant donor. CDR3 bases: TGTGCCAGCAGTGACCCGGGGACAGCCTACGAGCAGTACTTC. The encoded protein is CASSDPGTAYEQYF.